The source of this T cell receptor (beta chain) is a study of shared clonotypes between healthy human individuals. Details on this clone: Its cognate antigen is unknown.

All of the donors resided in Nashville, Tennessee, and each was a Caucasian adult. Regarding the study as a whole: Naive subsets generally had larger estimated richness than memory subsets.

CDR3 length: 13 residues. The V and J ends lost 2 bases and 7 bases respectively, with 9 bases between them. CDR1 is SGHNT and CDR2 is YENEEA in the germline V gene. The repertoire was sequenced with immunoSEQ multiplex PCR; TCRdb's copy has only in-frame clones and lacks some. The data contain a few million clones, approximately 96% of them seen just once; the ten biggest clones take up around 0.13%. The sequence came from a man younger than 35 in good health. The chain is built from TRBV11-3 and TRBJ2-1; D is possibly TRBD2 (5 bases). The source material was naive CD4+ T cells sorted from blood. The subset is: CD45RA+ positively selected. The CDR3 bases are TGTGCCAGCAGCTTACCAACTAGGAATGAGCAGTTCTTC. Translation: CASSLPTRNEQFF.